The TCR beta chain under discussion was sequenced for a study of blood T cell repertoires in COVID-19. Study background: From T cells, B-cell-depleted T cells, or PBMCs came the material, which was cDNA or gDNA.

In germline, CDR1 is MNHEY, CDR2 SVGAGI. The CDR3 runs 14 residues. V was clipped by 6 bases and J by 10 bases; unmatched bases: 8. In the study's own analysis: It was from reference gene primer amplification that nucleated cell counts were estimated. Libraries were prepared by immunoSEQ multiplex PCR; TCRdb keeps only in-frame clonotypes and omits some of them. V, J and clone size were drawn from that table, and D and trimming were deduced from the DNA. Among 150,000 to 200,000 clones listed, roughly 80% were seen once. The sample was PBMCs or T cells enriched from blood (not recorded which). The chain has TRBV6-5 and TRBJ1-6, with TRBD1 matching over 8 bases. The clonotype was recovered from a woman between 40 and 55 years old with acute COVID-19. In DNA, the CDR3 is TGTGCCAGCAGGCCACAGGGGGAAGGGTCACCCCTCCACTTT. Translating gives CASRPQGEGSPLHF.